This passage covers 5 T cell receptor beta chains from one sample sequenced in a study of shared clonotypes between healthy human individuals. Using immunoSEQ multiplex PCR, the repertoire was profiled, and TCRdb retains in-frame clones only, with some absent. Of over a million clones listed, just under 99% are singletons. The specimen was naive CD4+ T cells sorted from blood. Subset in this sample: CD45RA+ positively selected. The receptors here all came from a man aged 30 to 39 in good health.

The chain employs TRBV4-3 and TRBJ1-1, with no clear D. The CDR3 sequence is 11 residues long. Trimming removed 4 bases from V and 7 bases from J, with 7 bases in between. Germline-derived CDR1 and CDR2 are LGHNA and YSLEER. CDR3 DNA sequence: TGCGCCAGCAGCCTAGGCCATGAAGCTTTCTTT. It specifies CASSLGHEAFF.

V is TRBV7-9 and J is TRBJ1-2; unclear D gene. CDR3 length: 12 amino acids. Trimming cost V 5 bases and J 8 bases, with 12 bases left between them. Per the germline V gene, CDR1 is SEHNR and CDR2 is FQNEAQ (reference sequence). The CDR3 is CASSPQRGGYTF. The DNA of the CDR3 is TGTGCCAGCAGCCCACAACGAGGCGGCTACACCTTC.

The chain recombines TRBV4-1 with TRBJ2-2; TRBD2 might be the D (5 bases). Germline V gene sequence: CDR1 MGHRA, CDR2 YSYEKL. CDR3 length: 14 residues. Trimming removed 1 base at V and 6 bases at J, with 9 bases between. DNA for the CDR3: TGCGCCAGCAGCCAAGCCCGAGCGGCCGGGGAGCTGTTTTTT. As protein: CASSQARAAGELFF.

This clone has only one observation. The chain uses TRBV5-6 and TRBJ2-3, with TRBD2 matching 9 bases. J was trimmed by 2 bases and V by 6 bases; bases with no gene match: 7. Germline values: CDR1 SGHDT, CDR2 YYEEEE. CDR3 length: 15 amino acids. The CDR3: CASTETSGATDTQYF. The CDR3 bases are TGTGCCAGCACCGAGACTAGCGGTGCCACAGATACGCAGTATTTT.

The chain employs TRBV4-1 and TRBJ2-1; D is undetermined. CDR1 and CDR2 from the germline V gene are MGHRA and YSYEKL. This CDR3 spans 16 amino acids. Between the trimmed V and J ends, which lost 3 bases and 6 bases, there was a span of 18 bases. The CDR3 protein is CASSHLTRKVINEQFF. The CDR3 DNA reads TGCGCCAGCAGCCACCTGACACGGAAAGTGATCAATGAGCAGTTCTTC.